The 27 T cell receptor beta chains reported below all come from one sample, sequenced in a study of T cell repertoires in aging, cancer and after chemotherapy. TRB rearrangements spanning V, D and J were amplified using mixed TRB-A/B primers. TCRdb fed the multiplex PCR reads into MiXCR, producing one record per CDR3 protein. The repertoire includes roughly 3,200 distinct CDR3 sequences, 45% of them detected once, and around 3.2% sits in the top ten. Amplification of TCR beta used genomic DNA extracted from peripheral blood. Sequenced material: blood. Every receptor here comes from a human donor with a solid tumor.

The rearrangement joins TRBV20-1 to TRBJ2-5; 12 bases map to TRBD2. The CDR3 consists of 17 residues. The germline V gene encodes CDR1 DFQATT and CDR2 SNEGSKA (reference sequence). V was clipped by 2 bases and J by 3 bases; unmatched bases: 10. CDR3 loop: CSARYAPSGRDKETQYF. CDR3 sequence (DNA): TGCAGTGCTAGATATGCTCCTAGCGGGAGGGATAAAGAGACCCAGTACTTC.

The chain links TRBV5-4 to TRBJ1-1; D is possibly TRBD1 (5 bases). The CDR3 consists of 15 residues. Germline CDR1 SGHNT, CDR2 YYREEE (reference sequence). The V gene lost 1 base and the J gene lost 1 base, with 11 bases spanning the gap. The CDR3 DNA follows: TGTGCCAGCAGCTTGAGTGGACAAAGGAACACTGAAGCTTTCTTT. Protein product: CASSLSGQRNTEAFF.

This clonotype was picked up a small number of times. The gene calls are TRBV7-2 and TRBJ2-1; TRBD2 agrees at 12 bases. Germline loops: CDR1 SGHTA, CDR2 FQGNSA. V was pared by 4 bases and J by 7 bases, with 8 bases of the junction left unmatched. This CDR3 contains 16 residues. The CDR3 bases are TGTGCCAGCAGCTCTATTACTAGCGGGAGGTGGAATGAGCAGTTCTTC. This codes for CASSSITSGRWNEQFF. Full variable domain (missing parts from reference TRBV7-2 and TRBJ2-1): GAGVSQSPSNKVTEKGKDVELRCDPISGHTALYWYRQSLGQGLEFLIYFQGNSAPDKSGLPSDRFSAERTGGSVSTLTIQRTQQEDSAVYLCASSSITSGRWNEQFFGPGTRLTVL.

The rearrangement uses TRBV7-9 and TRBJ1-2; TRBD1 aligns across 9 bases. The ends lost 3 bases at V and 4 bases at J; junction bases unmatched: 6. CDR1 SEHNR and CDR2 FQNEAQ come from the germline V gene (reference sequence). The CDR3 has 15 residues. Here the CDR3 DNA reads TGTGCCAGCAGCTTCGGACAGGGGCGCGGCTATGGCTACACCTTC. Protein sequence: CASSFGQGRGYGYTF.

This chain links TRBV5-4 with TRBJ2-3, with D unresolved. The CDR3 contains 14 residues. The V gene lost 0 bases and the J gene lost 0 bases, with 5 bases spanning the gap. CDR1 is SGHNT and CDR2 is YYREEE in the germline V gene (reference sequence). The CDR3 reads CASSLGDSTDTQYF. The CDR3 DNA is TGTGCCAGCAGCTTGGGGGATAGCACAGATACGCAGTATTTT.

The rearrangement uses TRBV27 and TRBJ2-6, with TRBD1 as a possible D gene (6 bases). The germline V and J ends were trimmed by 5 bases and 0 bases, with 14 bases remaining between them. Germline V gives CDR1 MNHEY, CDR2 SMNVEV (reference sequence). The CDR3 runs to 17 residues. This chain's CDR3 is CASSRQVRSSGANVLTF. As DNA, the CDR3 is TGTGCCAGCAGTAGACAGGTCCGAAGCTCTGGGGCCAACGTCCTGACTTTC.

The chain recombines TRBV19 with TRBJ1-3, with no clear D. Deletions cut 3 bases from V and 0 bases from J, with 9 bases between. Germline V lookup: CDR1 LNHDA, CDR2 SQIVND (reference sequence). This CDR3 has 15 amino acids. CDR3 DNA: TGTGCCAGTAGTATGAGGGTCATCTCTGGAAACACCATATATTTT. It is translated as CASSMRVISGNTIYF.

Only a few counts were recorded for this clonotype. This sequence joins TRBV6-1 and TRBJ1-4; 7 bases are shared with TRBD1. Germline V CDR1 and CDR2: MNHNS, SASEGT. The V gene end was trimmed by 5 bases and the J gene end by 7 bases; junction bases not matched to a gene: 7. The CDR3 length is 14 residues. This CDR3 reads CASSLTGNFEKLFF. The CDR3 bases are TGTGCCAGCAGTTTGACAGGGAATTTTGAAAAACTGTTTTTT.

The chain is built from TRBV7-2 and TRBJ1-1, with no clear D. V gave up 1 base and J gave up 7 bases, with 4 bases separating them. Germline CDR1 reads SGHTA; CDR2 reads FQGNSA. This CDR3 spans 11 amino acids. CDR3 loop: CASSLGVEAFF. CDR3 nucleotide sequence: TGTGCCAGCAGCTTAGGGGTTGAAGCTTTCTTT.

V usage is TRBV5-1 and J usage is TRBJ2-7; no reliable D call. CDR1 and CDR2 from the germline V gene are SGHRS and YFSETQ. The CDR3 has 13 amino acids. Trimming stripped 7 bases from V and 2 bases from J, with 13 bases between. CDR3 sequence (DNA): TGCGCCAGCGGGAAGACAAGTCCCTACGAGCAGTACTTC. Protein sequence: CASGKTSPYEQYF.

In this sample, this clonotype turned up a few times. The chain is built from TRBV29-1 and TRBJ2-1, with 9 bases matching TRBD2. The CDR3 has 13 amino acids. The germline V gene has CDR1 SQVTM and CDR2 ANQGSEA. Trimming at V came to 2 bases and at J to 7 bases, leaving 3 bases not matched to a gene. The CDR3 sequence: CSVEKGLANEQFF. CDR3 sequence (DNA): TGCAGCGTTGAAAAGGGACTAGCTAATGAGCAGTTCTTC.

This chain connects TRBV29-1 to TRBJ1-2, with TRBD1 matching 7 bases. The CDR3 is 15 residues long. The V gene end was trimmed by 6 bases and the J gene end by 0 bases; junction bases not matched to a gene: 10. Germline V gives CDR1 SQVTM, CDR2 ANQGSEA. CDR3 in DNA: TGCAGCGTAGGAGGGACAGAGAACACTAACTATGGCTACACCTTC. It specifies CSVGGTENTNYGYTF.

The chain has TRBV6-2 or TRBV6-3 and TRBJ2-2; D is uncertain. Trimming took off 6 bases at V and 6 bases at J, with 8 bases between the two ends. CDR3 length: 12 residues. Germline lookup yields CDR1 MNHEY and CDR2 SVGEGT. CDR3 amino acids: CASSPQAGELFF. The CDR3 nucleotides read TGTGCCAGCAGCCCCCAAGCCGGGGAGCTGTTTTTT.

This rearrangement joins TRBV7-2 to TRBJ2-5; 10 bases are shared with TRBD2. In germline, CDR1 is SGHTA, CDR2 FQGNSA. The CDR3 is 14 amino acids. V was pared by 5 bases and J by 6 bases, with 6 bases of the junction left unmatched. The CDR3 nucleotides are TGTGCCAGCAGCCCCCAGCGGGGGGGAAAGACCCAGTACTTC. Its translation: CASSPQRGGKTQYF.

This clonotype occurred once. This rearrangement joins TRBV6-1 to TRBJ1-4; D remains unclear. The V gene's germline CDR1 is MNHNS and CDR2 SASEGT. The V gene lost 5 bases and the J gene lost 5 bases, with 6 bases spanning the gap. The length of the CDR3 is 12 residues. The CDR3 here is CASSRINEKLFF. The CDR3 DNA reads as TGTGCCAGCAGTAGGATCAATGAAAAACTGTTTTTT.

This clonotype was detected a few times. V gene TRBV30 combines with J gene TRBJ1-6; D is perhaps TRBD1 (5 bases). Trimming removed 4 bases from V and 7 bases from J, with 11 bases in between. Germline V gene sequence: CDR1 GTSNPN, CDR2 SVGIG (reference sequence). The CDR3 is 13 residues long. The CDR3 DNA is TGTGCCTGGATGGACATTGGGAATTCACCCCTCCACTTT. Its translation: CAWMDIGNSPLHF.

The chain uses TRBV19 and TRBJ1-5; D is possibly TRBD1 (5 bases). V lost 7 bases and J 2 bases, leaving 6 bases between the germline ends. Germline V lookup: CDR1 LNHDA, CDR2 SQIVND (reference sequence). This CDR3 region has 12 residues. The CDR3 bases are TGTGCCAGTACCAGGGGCAATCAGCCCCAGCATTTT. Protein sequence: CASTRGNQPQHF.

This clonotype was seen once. The chain has TRBV7-2 and TRBJ2-1; TRBD2 aligns across 8 bases. CDR1 is SGHTA and CDR2 is FQGNSA in the germline V gene. J was trimmed by 8 bases and V by 7 bases; bases with no gene match: 19. The CDR3 runs 17 residues. The CDR3 DNA follows: TGTGCCAGCACCTTGGGCCGAGTAATGCGGGGGGTCGATGAGCAGTTCTTC. Its translation is CASTLGRVMRGVDEQFF.

This clonotype was counted a few times. This sequence joins TRBV28 and TRBJ2-7, with 13 bases matching TRBD2. Germline assignment: CDR1 MDHEN and CDR2 SYDVKM. The CDR3 totals 16 residues. V shed 5 bases and J 5 bases; nucleotides not matched to a gene: 9. The CDR3 loop reads CASSMTSGRMRDEQYF. DNA of the CDR3: TGTGCCAGCAGTATGACTAGCGGGAGGATGAGGGACGAGCAGTACTTC.

The chain employs TRBV20-1 and TRBJ2-1; no firm D call. V shed 0 bases and J shed 0 bases, with 12 bases lying between them. The CDR3 covers 16 residues. Germline CDR1 is DFQATT and CDR2 is SNEGSKA (reference sequence). DNA of the CDR3: TGCAGTGCTAGAGATAGGGCTTCGGGCTCCTACAATGAGCAGTTCTTC. Protein sequence: CSARDRASGSYNEQFF.

The chain is built from TRBV6-6 and TRBJ1-1; possibly TRBD1 for D (6 bases). The CDR3 is made up of 13 amino acids. The V and J ends lost 8 bases and 0 bases respectively, with 10 bases between them. Germline-derived CDR1 and CDR2 are MNHNY and SVGAGI (reference sequence). The CDR3 DNA follows: TGTGCCAGCGAATGGGACATGAACACTGAAGCTTTCTTT. Protein product: CASEWDMNTEAFF.

The V gene is TRBV6-5, the J gene TRBJ2-7, with D tentatively TRBD2 (6 bases). There are 16 residues in the CDR3. In germline, CDR1 is MNHEY, CDR2 SVGAGI. The germline V and J ends were trimmed by 0 bases and 7 bases, with 19 bases remaining between them. The CDR3 here is CASSYSNVGGGWEQYF. The CDR3 DNA reads TGTGCCAGCAGTTACTCTAATGTGGGAGGTGGTTGGGAGCAGTACTTC.

The chain carries TRBV6-5 and TRBJ2-1; 10 nucleotides agree with TRBD2. Per germline, CDR1 MNHEY and CDR2 SVGAGI. V lost 8 bases, J lost 9 bases, and 16 bases stayed unmatched. The CDR3 loop spans 16 amino acids. CDR3 loop: CASLPEEREGVREQFF. CDR3 bases: TGTGCCAGCCTCCCTGAGGAGCGGGAGGGGGTTCGTGAGCAGTTCTTC.

This sequence joins TRBV12-3 or TRBV12-4 and TRBJ1-1, with 7 bases aligning to TRBD1. With V trimmed by 5 bases and J by 0 bases, 15 bases remained unmatched. The CDR3 has 18 residues. CDR3 sequence (DNA): TGTGCCAGCAGTCGGCGACAGGGTCAGGGTGGGATGAACACTGAAGCTTTCTTT. As protein: CASSRRQGQGGMNTEAFF.

CDR3 coding DNA: TGTGCCAGTAGCGGGACAGCCGATAGCAATCAGCCCCAGCATTTT. This encodes CASSGTADSNQPQHF. This sequence joins TRBV19 and TRBJ1-5; 7 positions match TRBD1. V lost 6 bases, J lost 0 bases, and 5 bases stayed unmatched. CDR3 length: 15 residues. Germline V gives CDR1 LNHDA, CDR2 SQIVND (reference sequence).

This clonotype was counted between two and nine times. This chain links TRBV30 with TRBJ1-2, with D tentatively TRBD1 (5 bases). Trimming took 0 bases from V and 12 from J, leaving 14 bases between them. CDR1 GTSNPN and CDR2 SVGIG come from the germline V gene (reference sequence). This CDR3 region has 12 residues. The CDR3 nucleotides read TGTGCCTGGAGTGTAATCCGGGGGAGTAACACCTTC. Protein: CAWSVIRGSNTF.

A few counts support this clonotype. The V gene is TRBV7-2, the J gene TRBJ2-7; the D is unclear. CDR1 SGHTA and CDR2 FQGNSA come from the germline V gene. V shed 1 base and J shed 5 bases, with 12 bases lying between them. CDR3 length: 14 residues. CDR3 bases: TGTGCCAGCAGCTTAGTCGTTAGCACCCACGAGCAGTACTTC. Translation gives CASSLVVSTHEQYF.